This record looks at one T cell receptor (beta chain) sequence and its context. The Seattle patients, enrolled during active infection, were followed longitudinally. The data originate from a study of blood T cell repertoires in COVID-19. About the study: Samples of COVID-19 (acute and convalescent) were obtained from the United States, Italy and Spain. The cDNA or gDNA used as material had been derived from T cells, B-cell-depleted T cells, or PBMCs.

The CDR3 consists of 15 residues. Germline trimming cut 0 bases from V and 6 bases from J; bases unmatched to any gene: 4. Germline lookup yields CDR1 SGDLS and CDR2 YYNGEE. Under the authors' procedure: Reference gene primer amplification yielded estimated nucleated cell counts. Measured with immunoSEQ multiplex PCR; TCRdb has only the in-frame clones, and not every one. That table furnishes V, J and clone size, whereas the DNA furnished D and trimming. The repertoire includes 150,000 to 200,000 clones, around 86% of them detected once, and 7.6% sits in the top ten. The V call is TRBV9, the J call TRBJ2-1, with 9 bases identical to TRBD2. The source material was peripheral blood. This TCR derives from a woman aged 70-85 years with COVID-19, enrolled during active disease. CDR3 in amino acids: CASSVDGLASNEQFF. In DNA form, the CDR3 reads TGTGCCAGCAGCGTAGATGGACTAGCGTCCAATGAGCAGTTCTTC.